Presented here are 22 T cell receptor beta chains from one specimen sequenced in a study of beta chain features in type 1 diabetes. Study-level findings and limits: Within each of all four CD4+ subsets, Type 1 diabetes patients had TCRB CDR3s that were moderately but significantly shorter.

As every portion of the isolated RNA was reverse transcribed, the sequencing read expressed TCRB transcripts. Profiling relied on immunoSEQ multiplex PCR, and the TCRdb table lists in-frame clones only, not all of them. The sample shows fewer than 400,000 clones, around 9.7% of them seen only once. Their specific antigens are unknown. The sequenced sample consisted of central memory CD4+ T cells from blood. The origin of the receptors is a man aged 25-45 years with type 1 diabetes.

This chain uses TRBV6-6 with TRBJ2-7; possible D gene TRBD2, 7 bases. The CDR3 is 13 amino acids. Germline V CDR1 and CDR2: MNHNY, SVGAGI (reference sequence). V was cut by 5 bases and J by 6 bases, with 14 bases left in between. The CDR3 sequence: CASSSIRGGEQYF. The CDR3 DNA reads TGTGCCAGCAGTAGCATTAGGGGGGGCGAGCAGTACTTC.

The gene calls are TRBV5-3 and TRBJ2-1, with 14 bases matching TRBD2. TRBV5-3 is known as an ORF, though its function is uncertain. Trimming removed 2 bases from V and 7 bases from J; junction bases left unmatched: 8. The CDR3 has 17 residues. The CDR3 spells CARSFRTSGGKRNEQFF. The CDR3 DNA reads as TGTGCCAGAAGCTTTCGGACTAGCGGGGGGAAAAGGAATGAGCAGTTCTTC.

This clone turned up a few times. The gene calls are TRBV7-9 and TRBJ1-1, with no clear D. From germline, CDR1 is SEHNR and CDR2 FQNEAQ (reference sequence). V was trimmed by 2 bases and J by 4 bases, leaving 14 bases between them. The CDR3 has 15 amino acids. This CDR3 is CASSLISGRSTEAFF. In DNA form, the CDR3 reads TGTGCCAGCAGCTTAATTTCCGGCCGGAGCACTGAAGCTTTCTTT.

This clone was detected only a few times. Other DNA sequences in the same sample also yield this CDR3. The chain is built from TRBV9 and TRBJ1-4, with 8 bases matching TRBD1. Germline assignment: CDR1 SGDLS and CDR2 YYNGEE. The junction had 8 bases not matched to a gene; V was cut back by 3 bases and J by 4 bases. The CDR3 runs to 16 residues. In DNA form, the CDR3 reads TGTGCCAGCAGCGCGCCCGGGACAGGTTTTAATGAAAAACTGTTTTTT. Protein product: CASSAPGTGFNEKLFF.

Here the CDR3 DNA reads TGTGCCAGCAGCTTGACCGGACCAGGCGAGACCCAGTACTTC. This translates into CASSLTGPGETQYF. This chain joins TRBV5-6 and TRBJ2-5; D uncertain. The germline gives CDR1 SGHDT, CDR2 YYEEEE. Trimming removed 1 base from V and 5 bases from J, with 12 bases in between. This CDR3 comprises 14 residues.

V and J are TRBV19 and TRBJ2-5; D may match TRBD1 or TRBD2 (6 bases each). CDR1 and CDR2 (germline): LNHDA, SQIVND (reference sequence). Trimming removed 7 bases from V and 2 bases from J, with 14 bases in between. The CDR3 contains 14 residues. The CDR3 DNA follows: TGTGCCAGTACCCCCCCGGGGGCGCAAGAGACCCAGTACTTC. Translating it yields CASTPPGAQETQYF.

This clone was detected a few times. The chain uses TRBV5-4 and TRBJ2-3, with 9 bases that match TRBD1. In germline, CDR1 is SGHNT, CDR2 YYREEE (reference sequence). The V gene end was trimmed by 1 base and the J gene end by 6 bases; junction bases not matched to a gene: 3. CDR3 size: 14 residues. The CDR3 reads CASSLTGGGDTQYF. CDR3 DNA: TGTGCCAGCAGCTTGACAGGGGGCGGCGATACGCAGTATTTT.

This clone was picked up a small number of times. The J gene is TRBJ1-6, the V gene TRBV5-6, with 7 nucleotides matching TRBD1. The CDR3 is 12 residues long. Trimming took 4 bases from V and 9 from J; bases not matched to a gene: 1. Germline CDR1 reads SGHDT; CDR2 reads YYEEEE. The CDR3 DNA follows: TGTGCCAGCAGCGGGACAGTTTCACCCCTCCACTTT. It specifies CASSGTVSPLHF. Complete variable domain (other parts from reference TRBV5-6 and TRBJ1-6): DAGVTQSPTHLIKTRGQQVTLRCSPKSGHDTVSWYQQALGQGPQFIFQYYEEEERQRGNFPDRFSGHQFPNYSSELNVNALLLGDSALYLCASSGTVSPLHFGNGTRLTVT.

V usage is TRBV10-3 and J usage is TRBJ2-3, with D hard to call. V was pared by 4 bases and J by 2 bases, with 10 bases between. In germline, CDR1 is ENHRY, CDR2 SYGVKD. This CDR3 spans 14 amino acids. CDR3 residues: CAISGSTVTDTQYF. The CDR3 nucleotides are TGTGCCATCAGTGGAAGCACTGTCACAGATACGCAGTATTTT.

V is TRBV2 and J is TRBJ2-5; 7 nucleotides align to TRBD1. This CDR3 comprises 15 residues. Germline CDR1 is SNHLY and CDR2 is FYNNEI. J gave up 1 base and V 6 bases, and 8 bases lay outside the gene matches. CDR3 sequence: CASRDRRTFQETQYF. The CDR3 DNA follows: TGTGCCAGCAGGGACAGGAGAACATTCCAAGAGACCCAGTACTTC.

This clone has more than one count but fewer than ten. J is TRBJ1-1 and V is TRBV7-2; D gene unclear. Germline lookup yields CDR1 SGHTA and CDR2 FQGNSA. V dropped 5 bases and J dropped 0 bases, with 19 bases sitting between them. The CDR3 spans 17 residues. The CDR3 DNA sequence: TGTGCCAGCAGCCTCCGGGCCCTGTTCGGGGTGAACACTGAAGCTTTCTTT. As protein: CASSLRALFGVNTEAFF.

The gene calls are TRBV7-2 and TRBJ2-5; D not certain. V was shortened by 3 bases and J by 5 bases, with 10 bases between the two germline ends. The CDR3 loop spans 13 amino acids. Germline CDR1 and CDR2: SGHTA and FQGNSA. DNA of the CDR3: TGTGCCAGCAGCTTTCCTTCGGCCGAGACCCAGTACTTC. Translating it yields CASSFPSAETQYF.

The rearrangement links TRBV9 to TRBJ1-5; D is undetermined. Germline CDR1 SGDLS, CDR2 YYNGEE. This CDR3 is 15 amino acids long. The V gene lost 0 bases and the J gene lost 1 base, with 8 bases spanning the gap. The DNA of the CDR3 is TGTGCCAGCAGCGTAGATCCGGGGAGCAATCAGCCCCAGCATTTT. Translating it yields CASSVDPGSNQPQHF.

This clone was detected only a few times. J is TRBJ1-4 and V is TRBV6-1; D is unresolved. Germline V gene data show CDR1 as MNHNS and CDR2 as SASEGT. The CDR3 totals 12 residues. Trimming removed 7 bases from V and 8 bases from J, with 11 bases in between. CDR3 sequence (DNA): TGTGCCAGCACGGCAACTGGCGAAAAACTGTTTTTT. Protein product: CASTATGEKLFF.

The rearrangement links TRBV19 to TRBJ2-6; D is uncertain. CDR1 and CDR2 (germline): LNHDA, SQIVND (reference sequence). V shed 4 bases and J shed 0 bases, with 7 bases lying between them. The CDR3 has 15 amino acids. The CDR3 region has the DNA TGTGCCAGTAGTAGCATTGCCTCTGGGGCCAACGTCCTGACTTTC. This encodes CASSSIASGANVLTF.

The chain carries TRBV6-5 and TRBJ1-4; TRBD1 might be the D (5 bases). From germline, CDR1 is MNHEY and CDR2 SVGAGI. Between the trimmed V and J ends, which lost 6 bases and 5 bases, there was a span of 10 bases. The CDR3 is 13 residues long. This chain's CDR3 is CASSPGSNEKLFF. CDR3 coding DNA: TGTGCCAGCAGCCCAGGGAGCAATGAAAAACTGTTTTTT.

This clone was seen more than once but under ten times. The rearrangement joins TRBV12-2 to TRBJ2-3; TRBD2, the table's D call, lacks a check against the DNA. TRBV12-2 is a documented pseudogene. This CDR3 is built from 17 residues. The DNA of the CDR3 is TGTGCAAGTCGCTTCACTAGCGGGGGGCCAACCACAGATACGCAGTATTTT. Residues: CASRFTSGGPTTDTQYF.

Turning to this clone: Relative to the germline gene, one junction end is altered; a read error may explain this. The J gene is TRBJ2-7, the V gene TRBV6-1; TRBD2 matches at 9 bases. The germline CDR1 and CDR2 sequences are MNHNS and SASEGT. The CDR3 consists of 14 residues. The CDR3 nucleotides are TGTGCCATCAGTGGGGGACTAGCAGGCCACGAGCAGTACTTC. This codes for CAISGGLAGHEQYF.

The rearrangement joins TRBV5-4 to TRBJ1-2; D not certain. The CDR3 runs 14 residues. Germline CDR1 reads SGHNT; CDR2 reads YYREEE (reference sequence). V lost 3 bases, J lost 0 bases, and 9 bases lay in between. CDR3 residues: CASSSPVTNYGYTF. DNA for the CDR3: TGTGCCAGCAGCTCCCCAGTCACTAACTATGGCTACACCTTC.

A few counts support this clone. Additional DNA sequences in this sample encode the identical CDR3. The gene calls are TRBV5-1 and TRBJ2-5; 10 nucleotides agree with TRBD2. CDR1 SGHRS and CDR2 YFSETQ come from the germline V gene. The J segment lost 5 bases and the V segment lost 4 bases, leaving 5 bases of the junction unmatched. This CDR3 region has 14 residues. CDR3 amino acids: CASSSGTSVETQYF. CDR3 coding DNA: TGCGCCAGCAGCAGCGGGACTAGCGTCGAGACCCAGTACTTC.

V is TRBV11-2 and J is TRBJ2-7; 8 positions match TRBD2. V shed 4 bases and J 0 bases; nucleotides not matched to a gene: 5. The CDR3 length is 15 residues. Germline V gene sequence: CDR1 SGHAT, CDR2 FQNNGV. The CDR3: CASSSSSGGSYEQYF. The DNA for the CDR3 is TGTGCCAGCAGCTCCTCCAGCGGGGGCTCCTACGAGCAGTACTTC.

This clone was counted many times. The J gene is TRBJ2-5, the V gene TRBV25-1; TRBD2 aligns across 14 bases. CDR1 is MGHDK and CDR2 is SYGVNS in the germline V gene. This CDR3 has 18 residues. Trimming removed 2 bases from V and 5 bases from J; junction bases left unmatched: 10. CDR3 in DNA: TGTGCCAGCAGTGAACGGCGACTAGCGGGGGGGTATCGGGAGACCCAGTACTTC. This sequence encodes CASSERRLAGGYRETQYF. Together with reference TRBV25-1 and TRBJ2-5, the CDR3 gives the full variable domain: EADIYQTPRYLVIGTGKKITLECSQTMGHDKMYWYQQDPGMELHLIHYSYGVNSTEKGDLSSESTVSRIRTEHFPLTLESARPSHTSQYLCASSERRLAGGYRETQYFGPGTRLLVL.